This T cell receptor beta chain comes out of a study of T cell responses to AZD1222 COVID-19 vaccine. Trimming cost V 3 bases and J 6 bases, with 8 bases left between them. The CDR3 consists of 13 residues. The method was immunoSEQ multiplex PCR; TCRdb's version includes in-frame clones alone and lacks a portion of them. The sample has 150,000 or so clones; approximately 92% are singletons. The V gene is TRBV12-3 or TRBV12-4, the J gene TRBJ2-2; TRBD1 is a possible D gene (5 bases). This receptor was obtained from an adult in good health. Material: peripheral blood, obtained on day 0 of AZD1222 vaccination. The CDR3 sequence: CASSFPGSGELFF. DNA for the CDR3: TGTGCCAGCAGTTTTCCAGGGTCCGGGGAGCTGTTTTTT.